This T cell receptor beta chain stems from a study of T cells in Graves' hyperthyroidism and ophthalmopathy. Germline V gene lookup returns CDR1 MNHNS and CDR2 SASEGT. The CDR3 contains 11 residues. V was trimmed by 6 bases and J by 8 bases, leaving 7 bases between them. Amplified TCR beta CDR3 regions came from RNA transcripts. The primer set for the first-round RT-PCR of the TCR CDR3 was HTBI. One entry per CDR3 protein results from TCRdb running MiXCR on the multiplex PCR reads. The sample has 600,000 to 650,000 distinct CDR3 sequences; roughly 17% are singletons. Sequencing used blood. The rearrangement uses TRBV6-1 and TRBJ1-4; D call uncertain. The TCR was taken from a woman under 40 with Graves' hyperthyroidism. Here the CDR3 DNA reads TGTGCCAGCAGGTTTGAGGAAAAACTGTTTTTT. This gives the protein CASRFEEKLFF.